This TCR beta chain was identified in a study of T cell changes during pregnancy in multiple sclerosis. The data were produced by immunoSEQ multiplex PCR, yet TCRdb's version contains in-frame clones alone and is incomplete. This table holds approximately 100,000 clones, approximately 94% found once. The CDR3 has 15 residues. Germline V lookup: CDR1 SGDLS, CDR2 YYNGEE. V was clipped by 0 bases and J by 3 bases, with 13 bases between them. Source: peripheral blood, taken before pregnancy. This TCR was recovered from a female donor with multiple sclerosis, enrolled in a pregnancy study. V usage is TRBV9 and J usage is TRBJ2-7; TRBD2 is a possible D gene (5 bases). This CDR3 reads CASSVGGVPSYEQYF. The CDR3 nucleotides read TGTGCCAGCAGCGTAGGGGGAGTGCCCAGCTACGAGCAGTACTTC.